Each of the 32 T cell receptor beta chains below was sequenced from the same sample in a study of cytomegalovirus exposure and HLA in healthy donors. In the PCR, 60 Vbeta and 13 Jbeta primers were used. Repertoires were generated with immunoSEQ multiplex PCR, while TCRdb's copy carries only in-frame clones and drops some. The top ten clones hold over 9.5% of a sample with around 63,000 clones, about three quarters of them seen once. Sequenced sample: PBMCs. The receptors come from a man aged 40-49 years in good health and CMV-seronegative.

The rearrangement joins TRBV5-1 to TRBJ2-3, with TRBD1 matching over 7 bases. V lost 3 bases, J lost 0 bases, and 10 bases stayed unmatched. Germline V gene lookup returns CDR1 SGHRS and CDR2 YFSETQ. The length of the CDR3 is 17 residues. CDR3 DNA sequence: TGCGCCAGCAGCTCTCGACAGGGAGAATTTAGCACAGATACGCAGTATTTT. This translates into CASSSRQGEFSTDTQYF.

This clone was seen only a few times. CDR3 nucleotides: TGTGCCAGCAGCTCTACTAGCTACGAGCAGTACTTC. Its translation: CASSSTSYEQYF. The chain employs TRBV5-6 and TRBJ2-7, with TRBD2 as a possible D gene (5 bases). CDR1 SGHDT and CDR2 YYEEEE come from the germline V gene. Trimming stripped 3 bases from V and 3 bases from J, with 7 bases between. CDR3 length: 12 amino acids.

V is TRBV4-2 and J is TRBJ1-2; D uncertain. V was shortened by 4 bases and J by 5 bases, with 14 bases between the two germline ends. The CDR3 extends over 14 amino acids. Germline V gene sequence: CDR1 LGHNA, CDR2 YNFKEQ. CDR3 nucleotides: TGTGCCAGCAGCCCCGGCGGAGGGATGTATGGCTACACCTTC. This sequence encodes CASSPGGGMYGYTF.

With regard to this clone: Sequence at one end of the junction differs from germline and may be a read error. This sequence joins TRBV5-6 and TRBJ1-4; D might be TRBD1 (5 bases). Looked up from germline, CDR1 is SGHDT and CDR2 is YYEEEE. CDR3 length: 15 amino acids. CDR3 DNA sequence: TGCGCCAGCAGCTTATGGACGGGGGTTACTGAAAAACTGTTTTTT. This translates into CASSLWTGVTEKLFF.

On this clone: This specimen includes other DNA sequences encoding the same CDR3. This sequence joins TRBV6-1 and TRBJ2-1, with D maybe TRBD2 (5 bases). The germline V gene encodes CDR1 MNHNS and CDR2 SASEGT. The V end lost 7 bases, the J end lost 4 bases, and 17 bases lay between the germline ends. This CDR3 contains 15 residues. CDR3 loop: CASNAEGLGYNEQFF. CDR3 coding DNA: TGTGCCAGCAACGCTGAGGGTCTGGGTTACAATGAGCAGTTCTTC.

The chain uses TRBV29-1 and TRBJ2-7, with D possibly matching TRBD1 (6 bases). V was pared by 0 bases and J by 3 bases, with 9 bases between. The CDR3 is 13 amino acids. Germline assignment: CDR1 SQVTM and CDR2 ANQGSEA. In DNA, the CDR3 is TGCAGCGTTGAAGACGACAGGAGCTACGAGCAGTACTTC. Protein sequence: CSVEDDRSYEQYF.

The sample holds a few counts of this clone. The chain employs TRBV4-1 and TRBJ1-4; D unresolved. Germline CDR1 is MGHRA and CDR2 is YSYEKL. V was cut by 0 bases and J by 3 bases, with 11 bases left in between. The CDR3 runs to 16 residues. The CDR3 region is CASSQEAGRANEKLFF. The CDR3 DNA reads TGCGCCAGCAGCCAAGAAGCGGGTCGGGCTAATGAAAAACTGTTTTTT.

The J gene is TRBJ2-7, the V gene TRBV5-4, with 8 bases lining up with TRBD1. There are 15 residues in the CDR3. Per germline, CDR1 SGHNT and CDR2 YYREEE (reference sequence). The V gene end was trimmed by 0 bases and the J gene end by 2 bases; junction bases not matched to a gene: 4. The CDR3 sequence: CASSLGQGLTYEQYF. The CDR3 region has the DNA TGTGCCAGCAGCTTGGGACAGGGGTTGACCTACGAGCAGTACTTC.

The rearrangement joins TRBV6-1 to TRBJ1-5, with D unclear. V was pared by 6 bases and J by 4 bases, with 13 bases between. Germline CDR1 and CDR2: MNHNS and SASEGT. This CDR3 has 14 residues. The CDR3 sequence is CASSEGQGNQPQHF. DNA of the CDR3: TGTGCCAGCAGCGAGGGTCAAGGGAATCAGCCCCAGCATTTT.

This sequence joins TRBV5-1 and TRBJ2-1; 7 nucleotides line up with TRBD2. The CDR3 is 15 residues long. The germline V gene encodes CDR1 SGHRS and CDR2 YFSETQ. The J segment lost 8 bases and the V segment lost 2 bases, leaving 10 bases of the junction unmatched. This CDR3 is CASSLGPRGGDEQFF. The CDR3 DNA reads as TGCGCCAGCAGCTTAGGTCCTCGGGGAGGGGATGAGCAGTTCTTC. Combining the CDR3 with reference TRBV5-1 and TRBJ2-1 gives the whole variable domain KAGVTQTPRYLIKTRGQQVTLSCSPISGHRSVSWYQQTPGQGLQFLFEYFSETQRNKGNFPGRFSGRQFSNSRSEMNVSTLELGDSALYLCASSLGPRGGDEQFFGPGTRLTVL.

This chain links TRBV19 with TRBJ2-7, with a tentative D call TRBD2 (6 bases). CDR3 length equals 14 residues. CDR1 and CDR2 from the germline V gene are LNHDA and SQIVND (reference sequence). Between the trimmed V and J ends, which lost 5 bases and 3 bases, there was a span of 14 bases. CDR3 nucleotides: TGTGCCAGTAGTGTAAGACTAGGGGACTACGAGCAGTACTTC. Its protein is CASSVRLGDYEQYF.

The rearrangement joins TRBV11-1 to TRBJ1-4; TRBD1 might be the D (6 bases). The CDR3 is 14 residues long. The germline V gene encodes CDR1 SGHAT and CDR2 FQDESV (reference sequence). V was cut by 6 bases and J by 6 bases, with 14 bases left in between. CDR3 nucleotides: TGTGCCAGCAGGAGGGACACAGCTGATGAAAAACTGTTTTTT. Amino acid sequence: CASRRDTADEKLFF.

The V call is TRBV5-8, the J call TRBJ2-2; TRBD1 aligns across 9 bases. CDR1 is SGHTS, CDR2 YDEGEE, per germline. With V trimmed by 0 bases and J by 5 bases, 2 bases remained unmatched. CDR3 length: 15 residues. In nucleotides, the CDR3 is TGTGCCAGCAGCTTGGACAGGGGGCGGACCGGGGAGCTGTTTTTT. This encodes CASSLDRGRTGELFF.

The J gene is TRBJ1-2, the V gene TRBV6-6; D gene unclear. The CDR3 covers 11 residues. Germline V lookup: CDR1 MNHNY, CDR2 SVGAGI (reference sequence). The ends were cut back, 6 bases at V and 7 bases at J, with 9 bases in the middle. CDR3 nucleotides: TGTGCCAGCAGCCTGGAGTGTGGCTACACCTTC. It specifies CASSLECGYTF.

CDR3 bases: TGTGCCAGCAGCCAGGGTTCCTCGGAGCTGTTTTTT. It codes for CASSQGSSELFF. This chain joins TRBV9 and TRBJ2-2, with D maybe TRBD1 (5 bases). The CDR3 length is 12 residues. CDR1 is SGDLS and CDR2 is YYNGEE in the germline V gene. The germline V and J ends were trimmed by 4 bases and 10 bases, with 11 bases remaining between them.

DNA of the CDR3: TGCGCAATGGGGACAGGGACATACAATGAGCAGTTCTTC. It specifies CAMGTGTYNEQFF. The J gene is TRBJ2-1, the V gene TRBV10-2; 9 positions agree with TRBD1. Germline V gene lookup returns CDR1 WSHSY and CDR2 SAAADI. The CDR3 runs to 13 residues.

The J gene is TRBJ2-6, the V gene TRBV28, with D tentatively TRBD2 (6 bases). V shed 4 bases and J shed 0 bases, with 13 bases lying between them. The CDR3 sequence is 17 residues long. The germline CDR1 and CDR2 sequences are MDHEN and SYDVKM. In DNA form, the CDR3 reads TGTGCCAGCAGTTCCACCGGGGGTTTCTCTGGGGCCAACGTCCTGACTTTC. This translates into CASSSTGGFSGANVLTF.

The chain links TRBV2 to TRBJ2-2; TRBD2 matches at 10 bases. CDR3 size: 14 residues. Germline assignment: CDR1 SNHLY and CDR2 FYNNEI. The V and J ends lost 5 bases and 6 bases, in that order; junction bases with no gene match: 3. The CDR3 DNA sequence: TGTGCCAGCAGTACGAGCGGGGGGGCCGGGGAGCTGTTTTTT. Amino acids: CASSTSGGAGELFF.

The rearrangement links TRBV6-6 to TRBJ2-3; D unclear. Trimming shortened V by 2 bases and J by 2 bases, and 8 bases separated the two germline ends. In germline, CDR1 is MNHNY, CDR2 SVGAGI (reference sequence). The length of the CDR3 is 14 residues. CDR3 sequence (DNA): TGTGCCAGCAGTTACCGGCAGGCCACAGATACGCAGTATTTT. Its translation: CASSYRQATDTQYF.

This chain uses TRBV15 with TRBJ2-1, with a tentative D call TRBD2 (5 bases). The CDR3 is 16 amino acids. Trimming shortened V by 0 bases and J by 2 bases, and 11 bases separated the two germline ends. CDR1 is LNHNV and CDR2 is YYDKDF in the germline V gene (reference sequence). Written as DNA, the CDR3 is TGTGCCACCAGCAGAGAGTCGCCGGGGACCTACAATGAGCAGTTCTTC. Translating gives CATSRESPGTYNEQFF.

The chain has TRBV28 and TRBJ2-3; D may be TRBD1 (6 bases). Germline lookup yields CDR1 MDHEN and CDR2 SYDVKM. CDR3 length: 15 residues. V lost 4 bases and J lost 2, with 13 bases in between. CDR3 coding DNA: TGTGCCAGCAGTTCCCCAGGGGCTCACACAGATACGCAGTATTTT. It is translated as CASSSPGAHTDTQYF.

The chain joins TRBV7-9 to TRBJ1-5; D not resolved. Germline CDR1 and CDR2: SEHNR and FQNEAQ (reference sequence). Between the trimmed V and J ends, which lost 2 bases and 0 bases, there was a span of 5 bases. The CDR3 runs 14 residues. The chain's CDR3 is CASSLLDSNQPQHF. As DNA, the CDR3 is TGTGCCAGCAGCTTATTAGATAGCAATCAGCCCCAGCATTTT.

V is TRBV11-2 and J is TRBJ2-7; 7 nucleotides line up with TRBD1. CDR1 SGHAT and CDR2 FQNNGV come from the germline V gene. The CDR3 has 15 residues. V was pared by 5 bases and J by 3 bases, with 10 bases of the junction left unmatched. CDR3 residues: CASSAETGLFYEQYF. The CDR3 DNA follows: TGTGCCAGCAGCGCGGAGACAGGGTTGTTCTACGAGCAGTACTTC.

The chain has TRBV13 and TRBJ2-6; 7 bases map to TRBD1. The V gene's germline CDR1 is PRHDT and CDR2 FYEKMQ (reference sequence). V shed 2 bases and J 2 bases; nucleotides not matched to a gene: 9. The CDR3 is 18 amino acids. CDR3 coding DNA: TGTGCCAGCAGCTTATGGACAGGTGGAACGACTGGGGCCAACGTCCTGACTTTC. This sequence encodes CASSLWTGGTTGANVLTF.

Regarding this clone: Germline is not matched at one junction end, which may reflect a read error. The DNA for the CDR3 is TGTGCCAGCAGTGGTACTAGCGGGAGCGCAGATACGAAGTATTTT. Its translation: CASSGTSGSADTKYF. The genes are TRBV28 and TRBJ2-3; 11 bases fit TRBD2. Looked up from germline, CDR1 is MDHEN and CDR2 is SYDVKM. This CDR3 has 15 amino acids.

This clone was found a few times. The rearrangement uses TRBV10-3 and TRBJ2-2, with 7 nucleotides matching TRBD2. CDR3 length equals 17 residues. From germline, CDR1 is ENHRY and CDR2 SYGVKD. V was clipped by 10 bases and J by 4 bases; unmatched bases: 18. DNA for the CDR3: TGTGCCAGCCGACGGGGCTTAATGGGGGGGAGCACCGGGGAGCTGTTTTTT. Translated, it gives CASRRGLMGGSTGELFF.

The chain recombines TRBV7-6 with TRBJ1-1; D is unclear. The V end lost 6 bases, the J end lost 0 bases, and 8 bases lay between the germline ends. Germline loops: CDR1 SGHVS, CDR2 FNYEAQ. The CDR3 is made up of 13 amino acids. The CDR3 sequence: CASRLFLNTEAFF. In DNA, the CDR3 is TGTGCCAGCAGGCTATTCCTGAACACTGAAGCTTTCTTT.

CDR3 loop: CASSYSRPRGTGELFF. The CDR3 nucleotides are TGTGCCAGCAGTTACTCGAGACCACGAGGCACCGGGGAGCTGTTTTTT. The chain links TRBV6-6 to TRBJ2-2; D call uncertain. Per the germline V gene, CDR1 is MNHNY and CDR2 is SVGAGI (reference sequence). With 0 bases removed from V and 4 bases from J, the gap between germline ends came to 12 bases. CDR3 length: 16 residues.

This clone has more than one count but fewer than ten. The gene calls are TRBV5-1 and TRBJ2-7, with 7 bases that match TRBD1. J lost 6 bases, V lost 4 bases, and 10 bases had no gene match. There are 14 residues in the CDR3. Germline lookup yields CDR1 SGHRS and CDR2 YFSETQ. The CDR3: CASSTRDSLIEQYF. The CDR3 coding sequence is TGCGCCAGCAGCACCCGGGACAGTCTTATCGAGCAGTACTTC.

The chain joins TRBV7-2 to TRBJ2-3, with D possibly TRBD2 on 6 matching bases. Trimming removed 1 base from V and 3 bases from J, with 14 bases in between. Per germline, CDR1 SGHTA and CDR2 FQGNSA. The CDR3 totals 16 residues. The CDR3 region has the DNA TGTGCCAGCAGCTTAGGGTCCGGGGGTGCGACAGATACGCAGTATTTT. Encoded protein: CASSLGSGGATDTQYF.

This chain joins TRBV10-3 and TRBJ2-2, with 7 bases fitting TRBD2. Trimming at V came to 2 bases and at J to 5 bases, leaving 11 bases not matched to a gene. From germline, CDR1 is ENHRY and CDR2 SYGVKD. There are 17 residues in the CDR3. The CDR3 sequence: CAISEQPKAGVTGELFF. DNA of the CDR3: TGTGCCATCAGTGAGCAACCAAAGGCGGGAGTAACCGGGGAGCTGTTTTTT.

Only one count was recorded for this clone. The V gene is TRBV7-9, the J gene TRBJ2-5; no clear D gene. The CDR3 length is 13 residues. Germline CDR1 reads SEHNR; CDR2 reads FQNEAQ (reference sequence). In nucleotides, the CDR3 is TGTGCGGGCGCTTTGGTGGTCGAGGAGACCCAGTACTTC. Translated: CAGALVVEETQYF.